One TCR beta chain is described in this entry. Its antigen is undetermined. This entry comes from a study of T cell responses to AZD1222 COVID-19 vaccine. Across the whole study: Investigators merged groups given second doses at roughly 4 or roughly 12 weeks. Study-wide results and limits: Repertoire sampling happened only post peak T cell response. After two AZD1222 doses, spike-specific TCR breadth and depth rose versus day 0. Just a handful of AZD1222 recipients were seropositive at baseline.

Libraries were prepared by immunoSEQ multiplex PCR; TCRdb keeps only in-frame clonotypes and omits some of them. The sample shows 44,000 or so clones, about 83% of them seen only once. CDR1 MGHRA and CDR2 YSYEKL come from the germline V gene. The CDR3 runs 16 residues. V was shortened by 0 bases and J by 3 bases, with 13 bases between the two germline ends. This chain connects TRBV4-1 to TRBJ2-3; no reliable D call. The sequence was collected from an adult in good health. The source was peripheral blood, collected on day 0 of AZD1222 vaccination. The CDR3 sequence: CASSQEGPKPTDTQYF. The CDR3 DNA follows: TGCGCCAGCAGCCAAGAAGGACCGAAGCCAACAGATACGCAGTATTTT.